This TCR beta chain was found in a study of T cell changes during pregnancy in multiple sclerosis. Sequencing was performed with immunoSEQ multiplex PCR; in TCRdb, only in-frame clones are kept and a portion is missing. The sample consists of almost 35,000 clones, 90% of them appearing once. V lost 4 bases to trimming and J lost 1 base, with 9 bases between them. From germline, CDR1 is SGHDT and CDR2 YYEEEE. The CDR3 totals 13 residues. V gene TRBV5-6 combines with J gene TRBJ2-7; tentative D call: TRBD2 (5 bases). This receptor was obtained from a female donor with multiple sclerosis, enrolled in a pregnancy study. This specimen consisted of CD8+ T cells from peripheral blood mononuclear cells, obtained after pregnancy. CDR3 amino acids: CASSPGNSYEQYF. In DNA, the CDR3 is TGTGCCAGCAGCCCCGGGAATTCCTACGAGCAGTACTTC.